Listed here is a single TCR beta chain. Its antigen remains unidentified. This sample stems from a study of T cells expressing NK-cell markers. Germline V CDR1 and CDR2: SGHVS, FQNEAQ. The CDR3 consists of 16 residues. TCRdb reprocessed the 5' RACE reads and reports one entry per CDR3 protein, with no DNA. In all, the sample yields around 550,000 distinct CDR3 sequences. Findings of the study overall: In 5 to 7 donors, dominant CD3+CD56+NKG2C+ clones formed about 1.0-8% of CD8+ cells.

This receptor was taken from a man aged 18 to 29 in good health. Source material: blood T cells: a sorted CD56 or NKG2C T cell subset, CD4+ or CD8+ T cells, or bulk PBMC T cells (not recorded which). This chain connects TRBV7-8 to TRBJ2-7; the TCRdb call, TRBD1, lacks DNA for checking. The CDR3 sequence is CASSLGLAGDSYEQYF.